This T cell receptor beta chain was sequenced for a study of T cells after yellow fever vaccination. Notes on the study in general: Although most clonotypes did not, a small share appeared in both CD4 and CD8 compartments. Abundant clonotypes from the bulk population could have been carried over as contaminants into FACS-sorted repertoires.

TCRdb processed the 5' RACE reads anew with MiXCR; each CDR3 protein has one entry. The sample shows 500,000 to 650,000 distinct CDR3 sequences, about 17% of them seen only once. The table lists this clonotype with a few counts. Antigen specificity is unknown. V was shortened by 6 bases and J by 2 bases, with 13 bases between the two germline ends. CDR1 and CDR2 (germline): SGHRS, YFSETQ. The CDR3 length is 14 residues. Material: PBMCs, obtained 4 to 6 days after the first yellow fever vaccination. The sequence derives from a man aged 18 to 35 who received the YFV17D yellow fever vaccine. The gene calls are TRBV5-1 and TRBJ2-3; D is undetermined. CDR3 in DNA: TGCGCCAGCAAACGCAGCACGTACACAGATACGCAGTATTTT. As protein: CASKRSTYTDTQYF.